Below, 5 T cell receptor beta chains from the same sample are listed, as sequenced in a study of TIL therapy for anti-PD-1-resistant metastatic lung cancer. This was the immunoSEQ v3 assay. Assay: immunoSEQ multiplex PCR; the TCRdb copy retains only in-frame clones and omits some. The sample records 50,000 to 60,000 clones, roughly four fifths being singletons. Time point denoted: pre-treatment sample, taken before nivolumab and TIL therapy. The specimen comprised blood, sampled at baseline. The receptors come from a person aged 25-85 years with non-small cell lung cancer.

Worth noting for this clone: Other DNA sequences in the sample encode the same CDR3. In DNA, the CDR3 is TGTGCCAGTAGAACAGGAAGCACAGATACGCAGTATTTT. Protein product: CASRTGSTDTQYF. This rearrangement joins TRBV19 to TRBJ2-3; D perhaps matches TRBD1 (5 bases). The V gene lost 6 bases and the J gene lost 0 bases, with 7 bases spanning the gap. From germline, CDR1 is LNHDA and CDR2 SQIVND (reference sequence). CDR3 length: 13 residues.

The CDR3 protein is CASSLRTGFDTQYF. The CDR3 nucleotides read TGTGCCAGCAGCTTAAGGACTGGATTCGATACGCAGTATTTT. The V gene is TRBV11-3, the J gene TRBJ2-3; maybe TRBD2 (5 bases). Trimming pared 2 bases from V and 6 bases from J, leaving 12 bases between. The CDR3 sequence is 14 residues long. Germline V gene data show CDR1 as SGHNT and CDR2 as YENEEA.

V is TRBV28 and J is TRBJ1-2; maybe TRBD1 (5 bases). Between the trimmed V and J ends, which lost 2 bases and 3 bases, there was a span of 19 bases. The CDR3 sequence is 17 residues long. CDR1 is MDHEN, CDR2 SYDVKM, per germline. The CDR3 nucleotides are TGTGCCAGCAGTTTAGCGGGGACCTATACCCCCTACTATGGCTACACCTTC. Its translation: CASSLAGTYTPYYGYTF.

The chain links TRBV6-2 or TRBV6-3 to TRBJ2-5; D not certain. The germline gives CDR1 MNHEY, CDR2 SVGEGT. The length of the CDR3 is 13 residues. V was cut by 2 bases and J by 6 bases, with 10 bases left in between. The CDR3 region is CASSYELRKTQYF. CDR3 sequence (DNA): TGTGCCAGCAGTTACGAGCTACGAAAGACCCAGTACTTC.

The genes are TRBV28 and TRBJ1-4; possibly TRBD1 for D (5 bases). Germline loops: CDR1 MDHEN, CDR2 SYDVKM. The germline V and J ends were trimmed by 2 bases and 8 bases, with 12 bases remaining between them. The length of the CDR3 is 14 residues. The CDR3 nucleotides are TGTGCCAGCAGTTTAGAAGGGGTGGCGGAAAAACTGTTTTTT. This translates into CASSLEGVAEKLFF.